This TCR beta chain appears in the sequencing data of a study of blood T cell repertoires in COVID-19. Some clones are missing from TCRdb's copy, which holds only in-frame ones; the method was immunoSEQ multiplex PCR. The sample carries about 190,000 clones, roughly 80% recorded once. Per germline, CDR1 SGHAT and CDR2 FQNNGV. CDR3 length: 15 amino acids. Trimming left V 2 bases short and J 7 bases short, with 14 bases between. This clonotype was obtained from a woman aged 50 to 65 with acute or convalescent COVID-19. J is TRBJ1-4 and V is TRBV11-2, with a tentative D call TRBD1 (6 bases). Sample: peripheral blood. CDR3 DNA sequence: TGTGCCAGCAGCTTACGGGGGGCGCAGGGTGAAAAACTGTTTTTT. Its protein product is CASSLRGAQGEKLFF. The full variable domain, rest sourced from reference TRBV11-2 and TRBJ1-4, is EAGVAQSPRYKIIEKRQSVAFWCNPISGHATLYWYQQILGQGPKLLIQFQNNGVVDDSQLPKDRFSAERLKGVDSTLKIQPAKLEDSAVYLCASSLRGAQGEKLFFGSGTQLSVL.